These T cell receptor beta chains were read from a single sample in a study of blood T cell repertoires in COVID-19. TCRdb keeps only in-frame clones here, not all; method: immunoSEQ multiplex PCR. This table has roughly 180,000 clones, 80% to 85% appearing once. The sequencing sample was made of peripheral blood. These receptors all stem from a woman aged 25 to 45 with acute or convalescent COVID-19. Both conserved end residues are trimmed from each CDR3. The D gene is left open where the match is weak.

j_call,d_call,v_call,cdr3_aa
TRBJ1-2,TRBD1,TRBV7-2,ASSLRQGEGYT
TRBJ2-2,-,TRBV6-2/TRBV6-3,ASSYTGAGTGELF
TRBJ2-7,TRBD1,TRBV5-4,ASSKESGTGGHEQY
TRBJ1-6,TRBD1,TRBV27,ASSGQAYLTLH
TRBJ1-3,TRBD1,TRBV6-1,ASSAEQGGTGNTIY
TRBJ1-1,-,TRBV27,ASSRHITSEAF
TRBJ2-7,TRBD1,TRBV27,ASSLKGQGFYEQY
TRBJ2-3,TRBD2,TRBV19,ASRQGLASTDTQY
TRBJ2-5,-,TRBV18,ASSQPLDQETQY
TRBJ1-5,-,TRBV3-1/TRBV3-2,ATGGSNQPQH
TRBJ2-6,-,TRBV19,ASSIKGLGANVLT
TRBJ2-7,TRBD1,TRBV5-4,ASRLGGQGADEQY
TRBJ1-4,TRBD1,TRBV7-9,ASSSAGTENEKLF
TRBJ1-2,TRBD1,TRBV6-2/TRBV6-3,ASSFGTGGYGYT
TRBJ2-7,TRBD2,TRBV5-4,ASSPPGRGYEQY
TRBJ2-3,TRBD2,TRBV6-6,ASSPTSGGRGTDTQY
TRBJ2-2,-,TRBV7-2,ASSESQGGGELF
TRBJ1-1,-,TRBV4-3,ASSQGPGQMNTEAF
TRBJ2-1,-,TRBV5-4,ASSPGQGVEQF
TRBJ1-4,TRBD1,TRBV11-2,ASSTLQGAHLSYEKLF
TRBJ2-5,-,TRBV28,ASSHTTGSQETQY
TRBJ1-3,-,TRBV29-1,SAQAVSGNTIY
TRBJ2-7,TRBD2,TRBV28,ASSLWGTSGYEQY
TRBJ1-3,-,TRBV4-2,ASSQGGVSGNTIY
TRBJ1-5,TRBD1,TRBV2,ASRDRGQGDYQPQH
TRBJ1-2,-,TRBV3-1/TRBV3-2,ASSQEGWGDYGYT
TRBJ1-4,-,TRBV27,ASMAGSNEKLF
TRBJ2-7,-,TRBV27,ASSRGISYEQY
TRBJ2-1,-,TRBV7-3,ASSATGLSYNEQF
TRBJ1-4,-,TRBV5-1,ASSFTATNEKLF
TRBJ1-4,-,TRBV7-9,ASSSGEKLF
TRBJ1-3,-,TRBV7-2,ASSLARGRAGNTIY
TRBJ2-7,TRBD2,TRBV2,ASTSDPGLAHEQY
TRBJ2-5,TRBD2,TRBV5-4,ASSSPASGDTQY
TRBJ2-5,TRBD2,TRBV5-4,ASSWGGTGETQY
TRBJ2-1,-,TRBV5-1,ASSLGLDSYNEQF
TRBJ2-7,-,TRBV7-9,ASSLGTGADRGYEQY
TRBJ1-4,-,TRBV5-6,ASSLLATNEKLF
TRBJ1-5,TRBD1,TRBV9,ASSEQTGENQPQH
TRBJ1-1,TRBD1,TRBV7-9,ASSLATGTNTEAF
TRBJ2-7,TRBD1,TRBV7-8,ASSSGTGGYEQY
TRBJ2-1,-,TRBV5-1,ASSLARNEQF
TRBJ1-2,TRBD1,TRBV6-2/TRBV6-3,ASSYVGTGTNYGYT
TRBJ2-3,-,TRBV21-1,ASSKDGHRESTDTQY
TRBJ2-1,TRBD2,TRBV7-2,ASSLALKREGEQF
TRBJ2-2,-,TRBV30,AWRATGELF
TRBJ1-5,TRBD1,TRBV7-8,ASSSAGGDQPQH
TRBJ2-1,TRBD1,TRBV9,ASSVEGGTGGRGEQF
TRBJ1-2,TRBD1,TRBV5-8,ASSRDAGTGAYGYT
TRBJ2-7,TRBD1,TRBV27,ASTGQGAYEQY
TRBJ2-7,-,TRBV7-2,ASSPEAYEQY
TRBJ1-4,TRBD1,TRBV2,ASRGQDNEKLF
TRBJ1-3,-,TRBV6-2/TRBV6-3,ASSYSKDSGNTIY
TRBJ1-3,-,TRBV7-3,ASSLRGVGNTIY